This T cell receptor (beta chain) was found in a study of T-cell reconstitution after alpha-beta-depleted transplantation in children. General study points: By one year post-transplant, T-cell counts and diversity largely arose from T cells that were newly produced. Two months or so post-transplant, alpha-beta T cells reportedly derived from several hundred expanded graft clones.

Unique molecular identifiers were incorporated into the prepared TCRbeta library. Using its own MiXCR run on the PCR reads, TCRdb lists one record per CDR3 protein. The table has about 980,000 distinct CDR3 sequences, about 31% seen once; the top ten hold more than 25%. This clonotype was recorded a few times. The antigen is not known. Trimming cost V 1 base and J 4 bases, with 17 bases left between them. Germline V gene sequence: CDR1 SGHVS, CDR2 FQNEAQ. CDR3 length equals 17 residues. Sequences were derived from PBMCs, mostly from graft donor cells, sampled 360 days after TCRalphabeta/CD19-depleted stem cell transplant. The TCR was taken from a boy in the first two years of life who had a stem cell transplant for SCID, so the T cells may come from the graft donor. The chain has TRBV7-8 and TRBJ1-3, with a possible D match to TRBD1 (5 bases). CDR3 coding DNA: TGTGCCAGCAGCTTAGTGGGCAGGGCGGCTCTGGGAAACACCATATATTTT. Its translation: CASSLVGRAALGNTIYF.